The clone carrying this TCR beta chain has just one count. Through a sample-barcoded 5' primer and a J-beta primer mix, a second PCR was run for roughly 7 to 11 cycles. TCRdb processed the 5' RACE reads anew with MiXCR; each CDR3 protein has one entry. The sample records around 970,000 distinct CDR3 sequences, roughly half being singletons. The data originate from a study of blood T cells in healthy people across ages. The CDR3 length is 16 residues. Germline CDR1 and CDR2: MNHEY and SVGAGI. Trimming removed 5 bases from V and 1 base from J, with 12 bases in between. V gene TRBV6-5 combines with J gene TRBJ2-6; D remains unclear. This receptor was obtained from a woman aged 55-75 years in good health. The sample consisted of blood. CDR3 in amino acids: CASSKTAVSGANVLTF. The CDR3 bases are TGTGCCAGCAGTAAGACGGCCGTTTCTGGGGCCAACGTCCTGACTTTC.